What follows are 29 T cell receptor beta chains derived from one specimen sequenced in a study of naive and memory T cell subsets. Both TRBC1 and TRBC2 were covered by a beta constant-region primer of two equimolar oligonucleotides. Four rounds of PCR amplified the ligated cDNA using nested alpha and beta constant-region primers plus SP2. TCRdb recomputed calls from the UMI-ligation and nested PCR reads with MiXCR, one row per CDR3 protein. This sample has around 83,000 distinct CDR3 sequences, with 11% found just once. Which antigens these TCRs recognize remains unknown. Points from the study as a whole: Especially in CD8 cells, naive repertoires contained a few larger clonotypes, possibly CD45RA-re-expressing memory cells.

Sequences were obtained from naive CD4+ T cells from blood. These receptors were taken from a human donor in good health.

This clonotype was counted many times. This chain connects TRBV5-6 to TRBJ2-7, with D perhaps being TRBD1 or TRBD2 (5 bases each). Germline V gene lookup returns CDR1 SGHDT and CDR2 YYEEEE. The CDR3 consists of 15 residues. V lost 1 base and J 2 bases, leaving 13 bases between the germline ends. CDR3: CASSLSGRGPYEQYF. In DNA form, the CDR3 reads TGTGCCAGCAGCTTGTCTGGCCGGGGCCCCTACGAGCAGTACTTC.

There are many counts of this clonotype. Here the CDR3 DNA reads TGTGCCAGCAGCGTAGGAGGACAGACCTCCTACGAGCAGTACTTC. Translation gives CASSVGGQTSYEQYF. The V call is TRBV9, the J call TRBJ2-7, with D perhaps TRBD1 (6 bases). The CDR3 has 15 residues. The germline V gene has CDR1 SGDLS and CDR2 YYNGEE. The V and J ends lost 0 bases and 0 bases respectively, with 10 bases between them.

In its sample, this clonotype was seen a few times. The chain employs TRBV7-8 and TRBJ1-2; 9 bases are shared with TRBD1. The CDR3 loop spans 15 amino acids. Trimming at V came to 5 bases and at J to 5 bases, leaving 9 bases not matched to a gene. The germline V gene has CDR1 SGHVS and CDR2 FQNEAQ. As DNA, the CDR3 is TGTGCCAGCAGCCTGAGCCCACAGGGGGCGTATGGCTACACCTTC. This encodes CASSLSPQGAYGYTF. The full variable domain, in which reference TRBV7-8 and TRBJ1-2 provide the parts outside the CDR3, is GAGVSQSPRYKVAKRGQDVALRCDPISGHVSLFWYQQALGQGPEFLTYFQNEAQLDKSGLPSDRFFAERPEGSVSTLKIQRTQQEDSAVYLCASSLSPQGAYGYTFGSGTRLTVV.

The V gene is TRBV20-1, the J gene TRBJ1-5; maybe TRBD1 (5 bases). This CDR3 comprises 12 residues. V lost 4 bases and J 6 bases, leaving 10 bases between the germline ends. The germline V gene encodes CDR1 DFQATT and CDR2 SNEGSKA (reference sequence). In DNA form, the CDR3 reads TGCAGTGCTATAAGGGGAACTCAGCCCCAGCATTTT. Translation gives CSAIRGTQPQHF.

Comment on this clonotype: A much larger clone is a single base away; this may be a read error. This sequence joins TRBV27 and TRBJ2-3, with D tentatively TRBD1 or TRBD2 (5 bases each). V was pared by 2 bases and J by 0 bases, with 21 bases between. The CDR3 has 19 amino acids. Germline V gene data show CDR1 as MNHEY and CDR2 as SMNVEV (reference sequence). In DNA, the CDR3 is TGTGCCAGCAGTTTAGGAGCCGGGACCCGACAGATTAGCACAGATACGCAGTATTTT. Translated: CASSLGAGTRQISTDTQYF.

The table lists this clonotype with a few counts. J is TRBJ1-1 and V is TRBV14, with no clear D. Trimming took off 3 bases at V and 6 bases at J, with 14 bases between the two ends. The CDR3 is 14 amino acids. Germline values: CDR1 SGHDN, CDR2 FVKESK. The CDR3 nucleotides are TGTGCCAGCAGCCATGGCCCTCCCGGGGCTGAAGCTTTCTTT. As protein: CASSHGPPGAEAFF.

This clonotype has just a few counts. The chain has TRBV7-3 and TRBJ2-2, with TRBD2 identical over 7 bases. This CDR3 has 19 residues. Germline CDR1 and CDR2: SGHTA and FQGTGA. Trimming at V came to 5 bases and at J to 3 bases, leaving 18 bases not matched to a gene. The CDR3 sequence: CASSRRGGGSAQDTGELFF. The DNA for the CDR3 is TGTGCCAGCAGCCGACGGGGCGGGGGATCCGCGCAGGACACCGGGGAGCTGTTTTTT.

This clonotype was seen only a few times. The chain employs TRBV28 and TRBJ2-7; tentative D call: TRBD1 (5 bases). This CDR3 comprises 13 residues. CDR1 is MDHEN, CDR2 SYDVKM, per germline. The V end lost 6 bases, the J end lost 0 bases, and 9 bases lay between the germline ends. DNA of the CDR3: TGTGCCAGCAGACCCGACAGCTCCTACGAGCAGTACTTC. It codes for CASRPDSSYEQYF.

This clonotype was counted many times. The CDR3 bases are TGTGCCAGCACCTCACAGACCTACGAGCAGTACTTC. It specifies CASTSQTYEQYF. The chain links TRBV5-6 to TRBJ2-7; D call uncertain. The V and J ends lost 6 bases and 2 bases respectively, with 9 bases between them. The CDR3 has 12 residues. Germline loops: CDR1 SGHDT, CDR2 YYEEEE.

V usage is TRBV20-1 and J usage is TRBJ2-1, with D unresolved. The CDR3 extends over 13 amino acids. V gave up 7 bases and J gave up 5 bases, with 15 bases separating them. Germline V gene sequence: CDR1 DFQATT, CDR2 SNEGSKA (reference sequence). Here the CDR3 DNA reads TGCAGTGGTATCAGTGCCCTACACAATGAGCAGTTCTTC. Translated, it gives CSGISALHNEQFF.

This sequence joins TRBV12-5 and TRBJ1-1, with 7 bases lining up with TRBD1. The length of the CDR3 is 13 residues. The germline V gene has CDR1 LGHNT and CDR2 FRNRAP. V trimming: 6 bases; J trimming: 1 base; junction bases outside the gene matches: 2. CDR3 sequence (DNA): TGTGCTAGTGGCAGGGGGGAGAACACTGAAGCTTTCTTT. As protein: CASGRGENTEAFF.

This clonotype was found a few times. This rearrangement joins TRBV20-1 to TRBJ2-4, with 7 bases that match TRBD2. V shed 6 bases, J shed 9 bases, and the junction held 11 bases outside the gene matches. The CDR3 has 13 residues. The germline V gene encodes CDR1 DFQATT and CDR2 SNEGSKA (reference sequence). The CDR3 region is CSAPPGASGIQYF. In nucleotides, the CDR3 is TGCAGTGCGCCGCCGGGTGCTAGCGGCATTCAGTACTTC.

This clonotype was seen only a few times. The gene calls are TRBV28 and TRBJ2-1; 14 positions agree with TRBD2. This CDR3 is 18 amino acids long. Losses at the gene ends were 4 bases for V and 5 bases for J; bases not matched to a gene: 10. CDR1 is MDHEN, CDR2 SYDVKM, per germline. CDR3 sequence (DNA): TGTGCCAGCAGTTCATATTCCGGGACTAGCGGGGGTAACAATGAGCAGTTCTTC. This sequence encodes CASSSYSGTSGGNNEQFF.

The gene calls are TRBV12-3 or TRBV12-4 and TRBJ1-5, with D unclear. Deletions cut 6 bases from V and 7 bases from J, with 13 bases between. This CDR3 comprises 13 residues. The CDR3 nucleotides read TGTGCCAGCAGAGAGCAGTTAGGGCAGCCCCAGCATTTT. Translation gives CASREQLGQPQHF.

This clonotype was picked up a small number of times. In nucleotides, the CDR3 is TGCAGCGTTGGGTTTAGAAGCAATCAGCCCCAGCATTTT. It is translated as CSVGFRSNQPQHF. This chain joins TRBV29-1 and TRBJ1-5; no clear D. Germline V gene sequence: CDR1 SQVTM, CDR2 ANQGSEA. There are 13 residues in the CDR3. Trimming took off 4 bases at V and 1 base at J, with 8 bases between the two ends.

The chain links TRBV3-1 to TRBJ2-1; 7 nucleotides match TRBD2. Germline V CDR1 and CDR2: LGHDT, YNNKEL (reference sequence). Trimming took 0 bases from V and 3 from J; bases not matched to a gene: 8. The CDR3 is 17 residues long. The CDR3 is CASSQDRTRTSYNEQFF. CDR3 in DNA: TGTGCCAGCAGCCAAGATAGGACCCGGACTAGCTACAATGAGCAGTTCTTC.

The CDR3 DNA reads TGTGCCAGCAGTTTAGCGCTGGGCAGCTCGGGTGGAAACACCATATATTTT. It translates to CASSLALGSSGGNTIYF. V and J are TRBV12-3 or TRBV12-4 and TRBJ1-3; D not resolved. There are 17 residues in the CDR3. Between the trimmed V and J ends, which lost 0 bases and 3 bases, there was a span of 15 bases.

This clonotype turned up a few times. This chain uses TRBV2 with TRBJ2-7, with D unclear. The CDR3 has 13 residues. CDR1 and CDR2 (germline): SNHLY, FYNNEI. Trimming took 5 bases from V and 7 from J, leaving 15 bases between them. CDR3 residues: CASSKERVEEQYF. DNA for the CDR3: TGTGCCAGCAGTAAAGAACGAGTAGAAGAGCAGTACTTC.

This clonotype was observed a few times. The chain has TRBV7-2 and TRBJ2-1; no clear D. V gave up 2 bases and J gave up 0 bases, with 8 bases separating them. Germline lookup yields CDR1 SGHTA and CDR2 FQGNSA. The CDR3 is 15 residues long. Here the CDR3 DNA reads TGTGCCAGCAGCTTACGAATCCGCTCCTACAATGAGCAGTTCTTC. Translating it yields CASSLRIRSYNEQFF.

This clonotype was seen repeatedly, ten times or more. This chain links TRBV9 with TRBJ2-1; 9 positions match TRBD2. Trimming took 1 base from V and 6 from J; bases not matched to a gene: 5. CDR3 length: 15 residues. In germline, CDR1 is SGDLS, CDR2 YYNGEE. In nucleotides, the CDR3 is TGTGCCAGCAGCGTACTTAGCGGGAGTTTCAATGAGCAGTTCTTC. Translation: CASSVLSGSFNEQFF.

The chain joins TRBV27 to TRBJ1-5; 8 nucleotides line up with TRBD1. CDR3 size: 15 residues. Germline-derived CDR1 and CDR2 are MNHEY and SMNVEV (reference sequence). The ends lost 5 bases at V and 3 bases at J; junction bases unmatched: 6. The CDR3, as DNA: TGTGCCAGCAGTCCGACAGGGGCGAACAATCAGCCCCAGCATTTT. This translates into CASSPTGANNQPQHF.

This chain connects TRBV2 to TRBJ2-3; TRBD2 agrees at 9 bases. This CDR3 contains 14 residues. CDR1 and CDR2 from the germline V gene are SNHLY and FYNNEI. V lost 5 bases to trimming and J lost 4 bases; unmatched junction nucleotides: 4. CDR3 DNA sequence: TGTGCCAGCAGTCTAGCGGGGACCTCAGATACGCAGTATTTT. Its protein product is CASSLAGTSDTQYF. Based on the CDR3 plus reference TRBV2 and TRBJ2-3, the full variable domain is EPEVTQTPSHQVTQMGQEVILRCVPISNHLYFYWYRQILGQKVEFLVSFYNNEISEKSEIFDDQFSVERPDGSNFTLKIRSTKLEDSAMYFCASSLAGTSDTQYFGPGTRLTVL.

The chain is built from TRBV12-5 and TRBJ1-5; TRBD1 is a possible D gene (5 bases). V was clipped by 2 bases and J by 5 bases, with 13 bases between them. This CDR3 has 15 amino acids. Germline CDR1 LGHNT, CDR2 FRNRAP. CDR3 in amino acids: CASGLIVTGHQPQHF. Here the CDR3 DNA reads TGTGCTAGTGGTTTGATTGTTACGGGGCATCAGCCCCAGCATTTT.

This clonotype has just a few counts. This chain joins TRBV7-2 and TRBJ2-7; possible D gene TRBD2, 5 bases. Germline CDR1 reads SGHTA; CDR2 reads FQGNSA. V lost 0 bases to trimming and J lost 4 bases, with 10 bases between them. The CDR3 spans 14 residues. The CDR3 DNA reads as TGTGCCAGCAGCTTAGCGGGGAGTGGTTACGAGCAGTACTTC. This translates into CASSLAGSGYEQYF.

The rearrangement uses TRBV5-6 and TRBJ1-1; a weak D match, TRBD1 (5 bases). Germline V gene sequence: CDR1 SGHDT, CDR2 YYEEEE. The CDR3 contains 15 residues. V dropped 2 bases and J dropped 1 base, with 12 bases sitting between them. CDR3: CASSFTWQGNTEAFF. In DNA form, the CDR3 reads TGTGCCAGCAGCTTCACATGGCAGGGGAACACTGAAGCTTTCTTT.

This clonotype is a singleton in its sample. The chain combines TRBV20-1 with TRBJ1-3; the D is unclear. CDR3 length: 13 residues. Germline-derived CDR1 and CDR2 are DFQATT and SNEGSKA (reference sequence). Trimming stripped 2 bases from V and 0 bases from J, with 5 bases between. CDR3 sequence: CSARPVSGNTIYF. CDR3 nucleotides: TGCAGTGCTAGACCCGTCTCTGGAAACACCATATATTTT.

The CDR3 sequence is CASQRQGGQPQHF. As DNA, the CDR3 is TGTGCCAGCCAGAGACAGGGTGGTCAGCCCCAGCATTTT. The chain links TRBV6-4 to TRBJ1-5; 7 bases align to TRBD1. Germline V gives CDR1 MRHNA, CDR2 SNTAGT. This CDR3 is built from 13 residues. J lost 6 bases, V lost 8 bases, and 7 bases had no gene match.

This clonotype was observed a few times. V and J are TRBV20-1 and TRBJ2-3, with 13 bases fitting TRBD2. The junction had 6 bases not matched to a gene; V was cut back by 6 bases and J by 3 bases. CDR1 DFQATT and CDR2 SNEGSKA come from the germline V gene (reference sequence). The CDR3 totals 15 residues. CDR3 DNA sequence: TGCAGTGCACCCCGGACTAGCGGGAGTACAGATACGCAGTATTTT. Translation gives CSAPRTSGSTDTQYF.

This clonotype was detected only a few times. This sequence joins TRBV21-1 and TRBJ2-7; the table's D call, TRBD1, has no DNA check behind it. TRBV21-1 is flagged as a pseudogene. The CDR3 is 16 residues long. The DNA of the CDR3 is TGTGCCAGCAGCAAAGGGGACAGCCAAATCTCCTACGAGCAGTACTTC. This sequence encodes CASSKGDSQISYEQYF.